The subject of this entry is one T cell receptor beta chain. Its specificity is not known. The PCR ran on 60 Vbeta and 13 Jbeta primers. Measured with immunoSEQ multiplex PCR; TCRdb has only the in-frame clones, and not every one. Of approximately 190,000 clones listed, about three quarters are singletons. These donors counted as nominally healthy when sampled, but unrecorded immune exposures were likely. Germline CDR1 SGHRS, CDR2 YFSETQ. The CDR3 consists of 16 residues. V was pared by 0 bases and J by 7 bases, with 14 bases between. The data belong to a study of cytomegalovirus exposure and HLA in healthy donors. Study-wide results and caveats: Per a later analysis, HLA-associated TCR beta chains showed more clonal expansion than other, equally common TCR beta chains.

The specimen sequenced was PBMCs. The clonotype was recovered from a woman in her twenties or thirties in good health and CMV-seropositive. This sequence joins TRBV5-1 and TRBJ1-6; perhaps TRBD1 as D (5 bases). The CDR3 loop is CASSLAGTTVNSPLHF. The CDR3 region has the DNA TGCGCCAGCAGCTTGGCCGGGACTACAGTAAATTCACCCCTCCACTTT.